This paragraph covers one T cell receptor beta chain sequence. The data stem from a study of blood T cell repertoires in COVID-19. Libraries were prepared by immunoSEQ multiplex PCR; TCRdb keeps only in-frame clonotypes and omits some of them. There are around 140,000 clones in the sample; about nine tenths occur only once, and approximately 3.8% lies in the top ten. This clonotype was sampled from a woman aged 40 to 49 who had been exposed to COVID-19. The sequenced sample was PBMCs or T cells enriched from blood (not recorded which).

CDR3 in amino acids: CASSLPGTVNTGELFF. CDR3 DNA sequence: TGTGCCAGCAGTTTACCCGGGACAGTGAACACCGGGGAGCTGTTTTTT. This sequence joins TRBV27 and TRBJ2-2, with 7 bases aligning to TRBD1. This CDR3 is 16 amino acids long. V shed 2 bases and J 1 base; nucleotides not matched to a gene: 4. Looked up from germline, CDR1 is MNHEY and CDR2 is SMNVEV (reference sequence).